Included here is one T cell receptor beta chain sequence, with context. Its specificity is not known. The data were produced by immunoSEQ multiplex PCR, yet TCRdb's version contains in-frame clones alone and is incomplete. The table lists approximately 100,000 clones, 86% of them singletons. CD4+ T cells, purified by negative selection, averaged roughly 98% purity. This record belongs to a study of T cell repertoires and HLA-DP antigens. Study-wide context: Alloantigens: one with one groove difference and one with around 10 differences versus self. Average DNA input: 218.4 ng for CD137+CD4+ sorts, approximately 1,300 ng pre-culture. Study-level results: No separate analysis of naive versus memory CD4+ cells was done.

Sequenced: CD4+ T cells from PBMCs. This TCR was recovered from a man in his fifties or sixties in good health and CMV-seronegative.

The CDR3 protein is CASAAVAEQYF. For the CDR3, the DNA is TGTGCCAGCGCCGCGGTGGCAGAGCAGTACTTC. The V gene is TRBV7-2, the J gene TRBJ2-7; the D is unclear. Trimming removed 8 bases at V and 7 bases at J, with 12 bases between. The CDR3 consists of 11 residues. The germline gives CDR1 SGHTA, CDR2 FQGNSA.